The sequence of this T cell receptor (beta chain) was determined in a study of human T cells and chemical hapten exposure. Overall study: Diphenylcyclopropenone doses were given weekly to the scalps of patients across the approximately 24-week study. Variation in per-sample TCR yields came mainly from small pooled library volume differences.

Time point noted: pre-sensitization, week 0. Indicated treatment: therapeutic diphenylcyclopropenone sensitization with weekly scalp DPC. The total RNA was obtained from whole blood that was not fractionated. CDR1 is SEHNR, CDR2 FQNEAQ, per germline (reference sequence). V was cut by 1 base and J by 6 bases, with 5 bases left in between. The CDR3 totals 12 residues. The library put unique molecular identifiers onto individual cDNA molecules. TCRdb re-called the RACE reads through MiXCR, storing one row per CDR3 protein. The sample includes some 330,000 distinct CDR3 sequences, about 5% of them seen just once.

This TCR was recovered from a woman aged 18-29 years with alopecia areata. Some clones in this sample may be carry-over from other donors' samples. This specimen was whole blood, taken in connection with sensitization to the hapten diphenylcyclopropenone (DPC). The V gene is TRBV7-9, the J gene TRBJ2-3; D is unclear. CDR3 bases: TGTGCCAGCAGCTTAGAGTGGGATACGCAGTATTTT. Translation gives CASSLEWDTQYF.